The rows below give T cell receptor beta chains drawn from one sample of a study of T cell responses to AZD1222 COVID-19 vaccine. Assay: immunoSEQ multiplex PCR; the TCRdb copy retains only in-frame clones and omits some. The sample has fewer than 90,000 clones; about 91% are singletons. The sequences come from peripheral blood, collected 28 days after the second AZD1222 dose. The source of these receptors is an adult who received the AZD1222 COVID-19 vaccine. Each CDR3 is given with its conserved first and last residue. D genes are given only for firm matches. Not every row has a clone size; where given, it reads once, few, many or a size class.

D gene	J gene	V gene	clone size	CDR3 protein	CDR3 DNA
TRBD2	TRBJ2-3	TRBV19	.	CASSPLPSGETTDTQYF	TGTGCCAGTAGTCCCCTCCCTAGCGGGGAGACCACAGATACGCAGTATTTT
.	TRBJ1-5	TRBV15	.	CATSRVGQNSNQPQHF	TGTGCCACCAGCAGAGTCGGTCAAAATAGCAATCAGCCCCAGCATTTT
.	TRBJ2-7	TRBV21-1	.	CASSKGGEQYF	TGTGCCAGCAGCAAAGGGGGAGAGCAGTACTTC
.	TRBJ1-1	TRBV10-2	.	CASTEPSVNMNTEAFF	TGCGCCAGCACGGAACCCAGCGTTAACATGAACACTGAAGCTTTCTTT
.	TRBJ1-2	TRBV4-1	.	CASSQFTESYGYTF	TGCGCCAGCAGCCAATTCACAGAATCTTATGGCTACACCTTC
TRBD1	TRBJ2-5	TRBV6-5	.	CASSKGQGLETQYF	TGTGCCAGCAGCAAAGGACAGGGGTTAGAGACCCAGTACTTC
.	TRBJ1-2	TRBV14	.	CASSQGLQGAGVGYTF	TGTGCCAGCAGCCAAGGCCTACAGGGTGCTGGGGTCGGCTACACCTTC
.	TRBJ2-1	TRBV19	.	CASRIGTDHEQFF	TGTGCCAGTAGAATCGGAACGGATCACGAGCAGTTCTTC
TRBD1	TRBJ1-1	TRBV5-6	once	CASSSGTGSPNTEAFF	TGTGCCAGCAGCTCCGGGACAGGGTCTCCGAACACTGAAGCTTTCTTT
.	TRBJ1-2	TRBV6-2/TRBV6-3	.	CASSYSGSANYGYTF	TGTGCCAGCAGTTACTCTGGCTCAGCTAACTATGGCTACACCTTC
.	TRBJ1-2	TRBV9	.	CASSEGGREVRYTF	TGTGCCAGCAGCGAGGGGGGTAGGGAGGTCCGCTACACCTTC
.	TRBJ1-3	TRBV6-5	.	CASSYLPGSGNTIYF	TGTGCCAGCAGTTACCTGCCAGGGAGCGGAAACACCATATATTTT
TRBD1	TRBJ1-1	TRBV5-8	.	CASSQTGDMNTEAFF	TGTGCCAGCAGCCAGACAGGGGACATGAACACTGAAGCTTTCTTT
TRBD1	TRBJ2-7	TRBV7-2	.	CASSLTGHSYEQYF	TGTGCCAGCAGCCTGACAGGGCACAGCTACGAGCAGTACTTC
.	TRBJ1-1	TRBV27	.	CASSSFSGNTEAFF	TGTGCCAGCAGTTCCTTTTCCGGTAACACTGAAGCTTTCTTT
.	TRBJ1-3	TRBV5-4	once	CASSVPGRGNTIYF	TGTGCCAGCAGCGTACCCGGGAGGGGAAACACCATATATTTT
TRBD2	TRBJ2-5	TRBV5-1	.	CASSWGLAGGQETQYF	TGCGCCAGCAGCTGGGGACTAGCGGGGGGGCAAGAGACCCAGTACTTC
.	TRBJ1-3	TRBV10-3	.	CATHNSGNTIYF	TGTGCCACCCATAACTCTGGAAACACCATATATTTT
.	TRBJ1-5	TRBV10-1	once	CASSENSYQPQHF	TGCGCCAGCAGTGAGAACAGCTATCAGCCCCAGCATTTT
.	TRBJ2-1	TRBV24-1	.	CATSDFKGLEQFF	TGTGCCACCAGTGATTTCAAGGGGCTTGAGCAGTTCTTC
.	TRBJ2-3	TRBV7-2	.	CASRVRGMGDTQYF	TGTGCCAGCAGGGTCAGGGGAATGGGAGATACGCAGTATTTT
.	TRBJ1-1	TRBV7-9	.	CASSWIVSRVGEAFF	TGTGCCAGCAGCTGGATTGTGTCACGCGTCGGTGAAGCTTTCTTT
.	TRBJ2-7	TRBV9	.	CASSVVQGGEQYF	TGTGCCAGCAGCGTAGTACAGGGTGGCGAGCAGTACTTC